This TCR beta chain was identified in a study (dated by TCRdb to between 2014 and 2017). Describing the broader study: The study examined whether tumor-infiltrating Tregs in breast cancer are drawn from blood Tregs or arise in situ by conversion from other CD4+ T cell subsets.

This clonotype has only a few counts. Which antigen it targets is not known. No clone much larger than this one lies a single base away; base qualities are absent. CDR1 and CDR2 (DFQATT, SNEGSKA) derive from the germline V gene (reference sequence). From its cysteine to its phenylalanine, the CDR3 spans 14 amino acids. The CDR3 DNA has 42 bases and is translated from base 1. Trimming at the junction amounts to 0 bases on V and 0 bases on J, and the germline ends lie 8 bases apart. The study at large found these results: The validation in the larger cohort was limited to a single TCR beta V-J rearrangement instead of whole repertoires. Tumor memory CD4+ T cell TCR gene usage clustered with blood and lymph node memory CD4+ cells and lymph node naive CD4+ cells. The greatest overlap of tumor-infiltrating Treg TCR alpha and beta sequences was with tumor naive CD4+ T cells, followed next by blood naive CD4+ T cells.

Amplification of full-length TCR variable regions was done by 5' RACE PCR using constant-region reverse primers, and this step was followed by semi-nested PCR with Nested Universal Primer A. The ReliaPrep RNA Cell Miniprep System was used to extract total RNA, which was then reverse transcribed into 5'RACE-ready cDNA with the SMARTer RACE 5'/3' Kit. Multiplex adaptors were used to barcode full-length TCR alpha and beta libraries, and the barcoded libraries were sequenced on an Illumina MiSeq. The study's processing was this. Sequencing data were pooled across the five patients for each of nine subset-tissue groups and compared by unsupervised clustering of TCR gene usage. Repertoire similarity was calculated with the Morisita-Horn index, weighting shared sequences by their contribution to each repertoire. TCRdb reworked the public reads: Q25 trimming with fastp, MiXCR clone assembly, productive beta chains retained. Each entry merges the rows of one CDR3 protein and shows their most common DNA and genes. It is TCRdb's table, rather than the study itself, that gives the V and J calls and clone size. In all, the sample holds 32,000 or so distinct CDR3 sequences, and about a quarter of those were seen once. The ten largest clones capture less than 2.5% of the sample.

Tregs were isolated as CD4+CD25+CD127-/low cells. Tregs, naive and memory CD4+ T cells from tumor, blood and ipsilateral draining lymph nodes of a few breast cancer patients underwent full-length TCR alpha and beta sequencing. Tumor tissue and lymph nodes obtained by ipsilateral axillary dissection were perfused with PBS, cut into small pieces and digested using collagenase I and hyaluronidase. A purity exceeding 90% was confirmed by FACS for the sorted cell populations. The sequencing input was tumor-infiltrating Tregs sorted from the breast tumor. The chain is assembled from TRBV20-1 and TRBJ1-1; perhaps TRBD1 is the D gene, with 5 bases matching. The TCR originated in a female donor with breast cancer. CDR3 protein: CSARDGGMNTEAFF. In nucleotides, the sequence is TGCAGTGCTAGAGATGGGGGGATGAACACTGAAGCTTTCTTT.